This T cell receptor beta chain is from a study of CD8 T cells in Susac syndrome. Study results and limitations: Only a relatively small number of individuals were included in the TCR sequencing and HLA analysis.

As to this clonotype: As yet, its antigen is unknown.

With random hexamers, reverse transcription was performed on 0.5 to 1 ug of RNA. TCR beta CDR3 was amplified by immunoSEQ covering 54 Vbeta and 13 Jbeta. TCRdb re-analysed the immunoSEQ multiplex PCR reads in MiXCR, keeping a single row per CDR3 protein. Here the sample spans roughly 130,000 distinct CDR3 sequences, roughly 94% being singletons. Per germline, CDR1 SQVTM and CDR2 ANQGSEA. The CDR3 length is 14 residues. V lost 4 bases and J 0 bases, leaving 11 bases between the germline ends. The rearrangement links TRBV29-1 to TRBJ2-3, with D unresolved. Sequencing used CD4+ T cells from PBMCs. The sequence was obtained from a human donor with multiple sclerosis. The CDR3 spells CSVGPATSTDTQYF. Here the CDR3 DNA reads TGCAGCGTTGGTCCAGCTACTAGCACAGATACGCAGTATTTT.